The entry below describes one T cell receptor beta chain. No antigen is known for it. The data originate from a study of CXCR3-negative and CXCR3-positive naive CD8 T cells. Study-wide background: A total of about 130 million TRB reads was generated, with about 1.5 +/- 0.3 million per library. Study outcomes and limitations: Similar TRBV-TRBJ usage was seen in naive cells (both CXCR3-negative and CXCR3-positive), but memory cells differed. More hydrophobic TRB CDR3s were found in CXCR3-positive naive cells than in CXCR3-negative naive cells.

Germline CDR1 is SQVTM and CDR2 is ANQGSEA. The CDR3 runs to 12 residues. All CD8+ T cell subsets were sorted in triplicate at 300,000 cells each. CD45RO-CCR7+CD27+CD95- characterized naive CD8+ T cells. The authors made the TRB cDNA libraries by 5' RACE using UMI labels. TCRdb reprocessed the 5' RACE reads, keeping one entry per CDR3 protein, no DNA. The specimen's table records over 95,000 distinct CDR3 sequences. The J gene is TRBJ2-3, the V gene TRBV29-1. Sequencing was performed on naive CXCR3+ CD8+ T cells from blood. Indicated subset: CD45RO-CCR7+CD27+CD95- naive CD8+ T cells expressing CXCR3 (TNR3+). This TCR was sampled from a human donor in good health. Some clones in this sample may be carry-over from other donors' samples. The CDR3 is CSVTLAEDTQYF.